Given below is one TCR beta chain in context. As yet, its antigen is unknown. A read error may account for a junction end that differs from germline. Read coverage stops 3 residues before the CDR3 terminus; the germline J gene supplies the remainder. The V gene's germline CDR1 is MRHNA and CDR2 SNTAGT. The CDR3 length is 13 residues. Measured with immunoSEQ multiplex PCR; TCRdb has only the in-frame clones, and not every one. The sample yields roughly 3,000 clones, of which the top ten take up roughly 5%. Recipient PBMCs carried a CFSE label and met irradiated graft donor PBMCs for over five days before FACS sorting. These data are taken from a study of Tregs in tolerant kidney transplant recipients. Whole-study context: Recipients received nonmyeloablative bone marrow transplants from related graft donors, with transient mixed chimerism.

The study's findings and limits: This study did not directly address biological reproducibility. Tolerant patients' donor-specific Tregs expanded beyond overall Tregs, suggesting antigen-driven growth. Some patients' samples used different primers over time, so nucleotide sequences weren't comparable.

The chain couples TRBV6-4 to TRBJ2-3, with 7 bases that match TRBD2. This receptor was identified in a human patient who received a combined kidney and bone marrow transplant. This sample comprised CD8+ T cells from blood cultured with allogeneic cells, obtained before the transplant. CDR3 DNA, as far as it was read: TGCGCCAGGGCGCGGGGGAATACAGATACG. Translating gives CARARGNTDT. The entire CDR3 protein reads CARARGNTDTQYF.